This T cell receptor (beta chain) originates from a study of T-cell reconstitution after alpha-beta-depleted transplantation in children. This clonotype was observed at least ten times. The germline gives CDR1 SGDLS, CDR2 YYNGEE. Trimming stripped 2 bases from V and 10 bases from J, with 10 bases between. The CDR3 extends over 12 amino acids. During its preparation, the TCRbeta library received unique molecular identifiers. MiXCR, run by TCRdb on the PCR reads, gives a single entry per CDR3 protein. The sample contains about 600,000 distinct CDR3 sequences, roughly a tenth of which appear only once. Sequencing used PBMCs from the stem cell graft donor, obtained from the stem cell graft. The chain carries TRBV9 and TRBJ2-1; possibly TRBD1 for D (6 bases). The sequence was collected from a human donor who donated a stem cell graft to a child with acute myeloid leukemia. This CDR3 reads CASSVSGDEQFF. In DNA form, the CDR3 reads TGTGCCAGCAGCGTTTCAGGGGACGAGCAGTTCTTC.